Listed below are T cell receptor beta chains from one sample, sequenced in a study of T-cell memory formation after mild COVID-19. TCRdb used MiXCR to reprocess the 5' RACE reads, holding one entry per CDR3 protein. The sample has fewer than 95,000 distinct CDR3 sequences; around 13% are singletons. The sequenced material came from PBMCs or a T cell subset sorted from them (not recorded which). Source of these receptors: an adult woman who had mild COVID-19 (a few samples of this study predate the infection). Cell type and time point are not known. The CDR3 runs from the conserved cysteine through the conserved F or W. D genes are given only for firm matches. Clone size is not always given. Where it is, it says once, few, many or a class for expanded clones.

V gene	J gene	D gene	clone size	CDR3 DNA	CDR3 protein
TRBV12-3/TRBV12-4	TRBJ2-4	TRBD2	-	TGTGCCAGCAGTCCCCCTCCTAGCGGGGGGAACATTCAGTACTTC	CASSPPPSGGNIQYF
TRBV5-5	TRBJ2-1	TRBD2	few	TGTGCCAGCAGGCGGGAGGGGTTCAATGAGCAGTTCTTC	CASRREGFNEQFF
TRBV5-1	TRBJ2-1	TRBD2	few	TGCGCCAGCAGCTTGGCCCTCGGGACTAGCGGGGGTCCATCGGGTTCCTACAATGAGCAGTTCTTC	CASSLALGTSGGPSGSYNEQFF
TRBV7-6	TRBJ2-1	TRBD2	-	TGTGCCAGCAGCTCGATAGAGCGGGAGTTCCCCTACAATGAGCAGTTCTTC	CASSSIEREFPYNEQFF
TRBV7-3	TRBJ2-1	-	-	TGTGCCAGCAGCTTAATGGGACCCACGGGGTACAATGAGCAGTTCTTC	CASSLMGPTGYNEQFF
TRBV4-3	TRBJ2-7	-	-	TGCGCCAGCAGCCAAGATCGCACGGGACCCTACGAGCAGTACTTC	CASSQDRTGPYEQYF
TRBV4-3	TRBJ2-3	TRBD2	-	TGCGCCAGCAGGTCTAGCGGGGCGCCCACAGATACGCAGTATTTT	CASRSSGAPTDTQYF
TRBV7-9	TRBJ1-5	-	few	TGTGCCAGCAGCTTTAACGGAGACACGAATAATCAGCCCCAGCATTTT	CASSFNGDTNNQPQHF
TRBV7-9	TRBJ1-3	-	-	TGTGCCAGCAGCCCACCCCGGCGAAACACCATATATTTT	CASSPPRRNTIYF
TRBV20-1	TRBJ2-1	-	-	TGCAGTGCTAGAGATCGGAGCGGTACGATCAATGAGCAGTTCTTC	CSARDRSGTINEQFF
TRBV27	TRBJ1-6	-	-	TGTGCCAGCAGTTTAGGAGGGTTGAGATCACCCCTCCACTTT	CASSLGGLRSPLHF
TRBV5-5	TRBJ1-1	-	many	TGTGCCAGCAGCTTTCGGTTGAACACTGAAGCTTTCTTT	CASSFRLNTEAFF
TRBV7-9	TRBJ2-7	TRBD1	few	TGTGCCAGCAATGGACAGGGGGCACCCTACGAGCAGTACTTC	CASNGQGAPYEQYF
TRBV6-4	TRBJ2-1	-	few	TGTGCCAGCAGTGCTACTAGCTCCTACAATGAGCAGTTCTTC	CASSATSSYNEQFF
TRBV7-9	TRBJ1-1	TRBD1	-	TGTGCCAGCAGCTCGGGACAGTCGAACACTGAAGCTTTCTTT	CASSSGQSNTEAFF
TRBV20-1	TRBJ1-2	-	-	TGCAGTGCTAGTCCCGGACGGAACTATGGCTACACCTTC	CSASPGRNYGYTF
TRBV2	TRBJ2-1	-	few	TGTGCCAGCAGGACCCCCGGACCCCTCAATGAGCAGTTCTTC	CASRTPGPLNEQFF
TRBV5-6	TRBJ2-2	-	-	TGTGCCAGCAGCCTGACGGCCGGGGAGCTGTTTTTT	CASSLTAGELFF
TRBV11-2	TRBJ2-3	TRBD1	-	TGTGCCAGCAGCACCGGGACAGGGGACACAGATACGCAGTATTTT	CASSTGTGDTDTQYF
TRBV24-1	TRBJ2-1	-	-	TGTGCCACCAGTGAAGGGACTTTGTACAATGAGCAGTTCTTC	CATSEGTLYNEQFF
TRBV7-3	TRBJ2-7	-	-	TGTGCCAGCAGCTTAGAAGGGAGTCAGGGCAGCGAGCAGTACTTC	CASSLEGSQGSEQYF
TRBV20-1	TRBJ2-1	TRBD2	many	TGCAGTGCTAGAGGGACTAGCGGGACCTCCCCCTCTACCTTGTTTGAGCAGTTCTTC	CSARGTSGTSPSTLFEQFF
TRBV6-5	TRBJ2-1	TRBD1	-	TGTGCCAGCAGTTACGGGACAGGGTCCCACAATGAGCAGTTCTTC	CASSYGTGSHNEQFF
TRBV4-1	TRBJ2-1	-	many	TGCGCCAGCAGCCAATTAGGGGCTACTAACTACAATGAGCAGTTCTTC	CASSQLGATNYNEQFF
TRBV7-9	TRBJ1-1	-	-	TGTGCCAGCAGCCAACCTACAGGGAGGAGGACTGAAGCTTTCTTT	CASSQPTGRRTEAFF
TRBV7-6	TRBJ2-1	-	many	TGTGCCAGCAGCCCCAAAGACAGGCCTGCCTACAATGAGCAGTTCTTC	CASSPKDRPAYNEQFF
TRBV7-9	TRBJ1-2	-	-	TGTGCCAGCAGCGATGGGACCTTCGGGGTAGGCGGCTACACCTTC	CASSDGTFGVGGYTF
TRBV11-2	TRBJ2-1	TRBD1	-	TGTGCCAGCCCCGGGGGGACAGGGAGTTACAATGAGCAGTTCTTC	CASPGGTGSYNEQFF
TRBV19	TRBJ2-5	-	few	TGTGCCAGTAGTATCGAGGCAGGGTTGACGGCGGAGACCCAGTACTTC	CASSIEAGLTAETQYF
TRBV5-1	TRBJ2-7	TRBD1	-	TGCGCCAGCAGCTTGGAATCTGGACAGGGCGTCTACGAGCAGTACTTC	CASSLESGQGVYEQYF
TRBV20-1	TRBJ2-3	TRBD1	few	TGCAGTGCTTACGGGACAGGGGTGCGCACAGATACGCAGTATTTT	CSAYGTGVRTDTQYF
TRBV20-1	TRBJ1-5	-	few	TGCAGTGCTCAGGACGTGTATATTGATCAGCCCCAGCATTTT	CSAQDVYIDQPQHF
TRBV5-4	TRBJ1-1	-	many	TGTGCCAGCAGCTTGGGAGGGGAGAGTTATGACACTGAAGCTTTCTTT	CASSLGGESYDTEAFF
TRBV7-8	TRBJ2-3	TRBD2	-	TGTGCCAGCAGCCCAGGGACTAGCGGGGTCGCAGATACGCAGTATTTT	CASSPGTSGVADTQYF
TRBV12-3/TRBV12-4	TRBJ1-2	-	-	TGTGCCAGCAGTTCCGTACTTGCTCAGCGCTTCGATGGCTACACCTTC	CASSSVLAQRFDGYTF
TRBV12-3/TRBV12-4	TRBJ2-7	-	-	TGTGCCAGCAGTTTAAGCGGTCATAGCTCCTACGAGCAGTACTTC	CASSLSGHSSYEQYF
TRBV24-1	TRBJ1-2	TRBD1	-	TGTGCCACCAGTGACCCGACTACAGGGGTTGGTGGCTACACCTTC	CATSDPTTGVGGYTF
TRBV11-3	TRBJ2-3	-	-	TGTGCCAGCAGCCCTGGTGCACAGGGGGCGCGGGGGGTGGATACGCAGTATTTT	CASSPGAQGARGVDTQYF
TRBV7-9	TRBJ2-5	-	-	TGTGCCAGCAGCTTGCAGGAGGTTGGGGAGACCCAGTACTTC	CASSLQEVGETQYF
TRBV4-1	TRBJ2-1	-	-	TGCGCCAGCAGCCGGTTAAGTGGCGGGTACAATGAGCAGTTCTTC	CASSRLSGGYNEQFF
TRBV4-1	TRBJ2-7	TRBD1	many	TGCGCCAGCAGCCAAGTCCGGACAGGGTACTACGAGCAGTACTTC	CASSQVRTGYYEQYF
TRBV13	TRBJ2-3	-	few	TGTGCCAGCAGCTCCCGGGCGGGGGCAGGGGATTTTGATACGCAGTATTTT	CASSSRAGAGDFDTQYF
TRBV4-1	TRBJ1-4	-	-	TGCGCCAGCAGCCAAGAGTATGCAACTAATGAAAAACTGTTTTTT	CASSQEYATNEKLFF
TRBV9	TRBJ1-1	-	-	TGTGCCAGCAGCGTAGAAGGATGGGACCAAGCTTTCTTT	CASSVEGWDQAFF
TRBV20-1	TRBJ2-1	TRBD2	many	TGCAGTGCCCCACGGGGACTAGCGGGAGGAGGTTCCTACAATGAGCAGTTCTTC	CSAPRGLAGGGSYNEQFF
TRBV9	TRBJ2-7	TRBD1	-	TGTGCCAGCAGCGCCCAGGATAATATCCAGGGGGACGAGCAGTACTTC	CASSAQDNIQGDEQYF
TRBV11-2	TRBJ2-5	TRBD2	many	TGTGCCAGCAGCGCCTGGACTAGCGGGGGTAGGGAGACCCAGTACTTC	CASSAWTSGGRETQYF
TRBV7-9	TRBJ1-6	-	few	TGTGCCAGCAGCTCCGACCAGGGGCCACCCCTCCACTTT	CASSSDQGPPLHF
TRBV4-3	TRBJ2-7	-	many	TGCGCCAGCAGCCCCTCGGTGGGATACGAGCAGTACTTC	CASSPSVGYEQYF
TRBV14	TRBJ2-3	-	-	TGTGCCAGCAGCCTAGGACTCACCTTATACCCAGATACGCAGTATTTT	CASSLGLTLYPDTQYF
TRBV6-6	TRBJ1-2	-	many	TGTGCCAGCAGTTACTCGGCAGCGATTAACTATGGCTACACCTTC	CASSYSAAINYGYTF
TRBV7-9	TRBJ2-3	-	few	TGTGCCAGCAGCTTAGCCAGCACAGATACGCAGTATTTT	CASSLASTDTQYF
TRBV7-9	TRBJ2-1	TRBD1	few	TGTGCCAGCAGCCCCCGGGACAGGGGGCTAGAGCAGTTCTTC	CASSPRDRGLEQFF
TRBV5-1	TRBJ2-7	-	few	TGCGCCAGCAGCTTGTGGCGGGGCTACGAGCAGTACTTC	CASSLWRGYEQYF